Listed here are 29 T cell receptor beta chains from one sample, sequenced in a study of blood T cell repertoires in COVID-19. The assay was immunoSEQ multiplex PCR, and TCRdb's table has in-frame clones only and misses some. Of some 260,000 clones in the sample, roughly 80% are singletons; the top ten hold roughly 9.8%. Specimen: peripheral blood. The receptors were gathered from a man of 80 years or more with acute or convalescent COVID-19.

The CDR3 coding sequence is TGTGCCAGCAGGGTCACTGGCAATCAGCCCCAGCATTTT. Protein product: CASRVTGNQPQHF. The V gene is TRBV6-5, the J gene TRBJ1-5; D remains ambiguous. Germline CDR1 reads MNHEY; CDR2 reads SVGAGI. Trimming took off 6 bases at V and 2 bases at J, with 8 bases between the two ends. The length of the CDR3 is 13 residues.

This clone appeared a single time. The V and J genes are TRBV2 and TRBJ2-1, with 7 nucleotides matching TRBD1. This CDR3 spans 15 amino acids. The germline gives CDR1 SNHLY, CDR2 FYNNEI. Trimming at V came to 6 bases and at J to 3 bases, leaving 8 bases not matched to a gene. CDR3 sequence reads: CASRGTGVVYNEQFF. CDR3 coding DNA: TGTGCCAGCAGAGGAACAGGGGTTGTCTACAATGAGCAGTTCTTC.

This chain connects TRBV5-1 to TRBJ2-2, with D possibly matching TRBD1 (6 bases). V was cut by 0 bases and J by 4 bases, with 13 bases left in between. CDR3 length: 16 residues. Germline CDR1 reads SGHRS; CDR2 reads YFSETQ. CDR3 DNA sequence: TGCGCCAGCAGCTTGGCCTCAGGGGAGCGCACCGGGGAGCTGTTTTTT. Protein: CASSLASGERTGELFF. Filled out from reference TRBV5-1 and TRBJ2-2, the complete variable domain reads KAGVTQTPRYLIKTRGQQVTLSCSPISGHRSVSWYQQTPGQGLQFLFEYFSETQRNKGNFPGRFSGRQFSNSRSEMNVSTLELGDSALYLCASSLASGERTGELFFGEGSRLTVL.

This chain joins TRBV5-5 and TRBJ1-1; D remains unclear. Germline V gene lookup returns CDR1 SGHKS and CDR2 YYEKEE (reference sequence). The germline V and J ends were trimmed by 4 bases and 3 bases, with 7 bases remaining between them. The CDR3 sequence is 12 residues long. This chain's CDR3 is CASSRQDTEAFF. For the CDR3, the DNA is TGTGCCAGCAGCCGCCAGGACACTGAAGCTTTCTTT.

The chain couples TRBV27 to TRBJ2-2; 10 bases line up with TRBD2. The V gene end was trimmed by 5 bases and the J gene end by 5 bases; junction bases not matched to a gene: 5. The CDR3 contains 15 residues. The germline CDR1 and CDR2 sequences are MNHEY and SMNVEV (reference sequence). DNA of the CDR3: TGTGCCAGCAGTCGCCGAGCGGGAGGGACCGGGGAGCTGTTTTTT. Protein sequence: CASSRRAGGTGELFF.

V and J are TRBV7-6 and TRBJ2-1; TRBD2 matches 8 bases. In germline, CDR1 is SGHVS, CDR2 FNYEAQ. The CDR3 sequence is 16 residues long. The junction had 16 bases not matched to a gene; V was cut back by 0 bases and J by 15 bases. CDR3 nucleotide sequence: TGTGCCAGCAGCTTAGCCGGGAGGGCCAATTCCGCCGCGTGGTTCTTC. Amino acid sequence: CASSLAGRANSAAWFF.

This chain joins TRBV15 and TRBJ2-7; TRBD1 might be the D (6 bases). The CDR3 has 12 residues. The germline V and J ends were trimmed by 3 bases and 3 bases, with 6 bases remaining between them. From germline, CDR1 is LNHNV and CDR2 YYDKDF (reference sequence). CDR3 nucleotides: TGTGCCACCAGCAGCAGGGGCTACGAGCAGTACTTC. Its translation is CATSSRGYEQYF.

This clone was seen a single time. V gene TRBV18 combines with J gene TRBJ1-6; D perhaps matches TRBD1 (6 bases). The CDR3 length is 13 residues. The germline gives CDR1 KGHSH, CDR2 LQKENI. The V and J ends lost 3 bases and 14 bases respectively, with 14 bases between them. The CDR3: CASSPERGTTLHF. The CDR3 DNA reads TGTGCCAGCTCACCGGAGAGGGGGACAACCCTCCACTTT.

The chain couples TRBV24-1 to TRBJ2-1, with 8 bases that match TRBD2. Germline V gives CDR1 KGHDR, CDR2 SFDVKD. After removal of 4 bases from V and 0 bases from J, the junction contained 4 bases not matched to a gene. This CDR3 spans 16 amino acids. The CDR3 reads CATSDPSGSSYNEQFF. As DNA, the CDR3 is TGTGCCACCAGTGACCCGAGCGGGAGCTCCTACAATGAGCAGTTCTTC.

V is TRBV15 and J is TRBJ2-7; D is unresolved. This CDR3 region has 12 residues. Germline assignment: CDR1 LNHNV and CDR2 YYDKDF (reference sequence). Trimming took 6 bases from V and 6 from J, leaving 12 bases between them. The CDR3 nucleotides are TGTGCCACCAGTAACGGGTTGGCCGAGCAGTACTTC. Amino acid sequence: CATSNGLAEQYF.

The chain has TRBV11-2 and TRBJ1-1; D is uncertain. The CDR3 is 13 residues long. V was pared by 2 bases and J by 0 bases, with 4 bases between. The germline CDR1 and CDR2 sequences are SGHAT and FQNNGV. The CDR3 region is CASSLSLNTEAFF. As DNA, the CDR3 is TGTGCCAGCAGCTTATCTTTGAACACTGAAGCTTTCTTT. The entire variable domain, with the rest obtained from reference TRBV11-2 and TRBJ1-1, is as follows: EAGVAQSPRYKIIEKRQSVAFWCNPISGHATLYWYQQILGQGPKLLIQFQNNGVVDDSQLPKDRFSAERLKGVDSTLKIQPAKLEDSAVYLCASSLSLNTEAFFGQGTRLTVV.

The V and J genes are TRBV5-5 and TRBJ1-5; 7 bases line up with TRBD1. J lost 0 bases, V lost 0 bases, and 3 bases had no gene match. CDR1 is SGHKS, CDR2 YYEKEE, per germline (reference sequence). The CDR3 is 16 amino acids. CDR3 DNA sequence: TGTGCCAGCAGCTTGGAGGGGGCCTTTAGCAATCAGCCCCAGCATTTT. Amino acid sequence: CASSLEGAFSNQPQHF. The full variable domain, with the rest looked up from reference TRBV5-5 and TRBJ1-5, is DAGVTQSPTHLIKTRGQQVTLRCSPISGHKSVSWYQQVLGQGPQFIFQYYEKEERGRGNFPDRFSARQFPNYSSELNVNALLLGDSALYLCASSLEGAFSNQPQHFGDGTRLSIL.

V gene TRBV19 combines with J gene TRBJ2-2; TRBD1 is a possible D gene (5 bases). The CDR3 contains 14 residues. Trimming cost V 7 bases and J 7 bases, with 16 bases left between them. Germline V gene sequence: CDR1 LNHDA, CDR2 SQIVND (reference sequence). CDR3 in DNA: TGTGCCAGTATAAGCAGGACACGGAACGGGGAGCTGTTTTTT. This sequence encodes CASISRTRNGELFF.

The J gene is TRBJ2-3, the V gene TRBV14, with TRBD2 matching over 10 bases. This CDR3 contains 17 residues. Germline CDR1 and CDR2: SGHDN and FVKESK. Losses at the gene ends were 1 base for V and 4 bases for J; bases not matched to a gene: 8. The CDR3 is CASSQGVIAGGPDTQYF. The CDR3 nucleotides are TGTGCCAGCAGCCAAGGGGTTATAGCGGGAGGACCAGATACGCAGTATTTT.

This chain uses TRBV19 with TRBJ1-1; D remains ambiguous. CDR3 length equals 15 residues. Trimming took off 6 bases at V and 1 base at J, with 15 bases between the two ends. Per the germline V gene, CDR1 is LNHDA and CDR2 is SQIVND (reference sequence). CDR3 sequence (DNA): TGTGCCAGTAGCGCCCCGGGTTCAGCGAACACTGAAGCTTTCTTT. Translation gives CASSAPGSANTEAFF.

This clone was counted a few times. J is TRBJ2-2 and V is TRBV19, with 7 bases lining up with TRBD1. V gave up 5 bases and J gave up 7 bases; unmatched junction bases: 7. CDR3 length equals 14 residues. Germline V gene lookup returns CDR1 LNHDA and CDR2 SQIVND (reference sequence). CDR3 nucleotide sequence: TGTGCCAGTAGTGGTACAGGGGTGGGCGGGGAGCTGTTTTTT. Amino acid sequence: CASSGTGVGGELFF. Using reference TRBV19 and TRBJ2-2 for the parts outside the CDR3, the full variable domain is DGGITQSPKYLFRKEGQNVTLSCEQNLNHDAMYWYRQDPGQGLRLIYYSQIVNDFQKGDIAEGYSVSREKKESFPLTVTSAQKNPTAFYLCASSGTGVGGELFFGEGSRLTVL.

This clone was counted only a few times. The chain joins TRBV2 to TRBJ1-6, with D possibly TRBD1 on 6 matching bases. Trimming stripped 4 bases from V and 6 bases from J, with 13 bases between. The CDR3 runs 15 residues. Germline CDR1 reads SNHLY; CDR2 reads FYNNEI. The CDR3 DNA is TGTGCCAGCAGTGGGACAGCGGGGAGTAATTCACCCCTCCACTTT. Protein product: CASSGTAGSNSPLHF.

This chain connects TRBV7-9 to TRBJ1-5; 9 bases agree with TRBD1. Unmatched junction bases numbered 8, after V lost 6 bases and J lost 5 bases. The CDR3 spans 15 residues. The germline gives CDR1 SEHNR, CDR2 FQNEAQ (reference sequence). The DNA for the CDR3 is TGTGCCAGCAGTTTGGGACAGGGCTGGGATCAGCCCCAGCATTTT. Its protein product is CASSLGQGWDQPQHF.

This chain joins TRBV10-3 and TRBJ1-1; 7 positions match TRBD1. Germline-derived CDR1 and CDR2 are ENHRY and SYGVKD. This CDR3 region has 14 residues. The V gene end was trimmed by 4 bases and the J gene end by 7 bases; junction bases not matched to a gene: 9. The CDR3 here is CAISGYRGENEAFF. CDR3 in DNA: TGTGCCATCAGTGGGTACAGGGGAGAAAATGAAGCTTTCTTT.

The chain couples TRBV10-3 to TRBJ2-3; 8 positions agree with TRBD2. This CDR3 spans 14 amino acids. Germline V gives CDR1 ENHRY, CDR2 SYGVKD. V shed 6 bases and J 1 base; nucleotides not matched to a gene: 3. The CDR3 loop reads CAISPGGGTDTQYF. The CDR3 DNA reads as TGTGCCATCAGCCCGGGGGGGGGCACAGATACGCAGTATTTT.

J is TRBJ2-7 and V is TRBV7-9; weak D call: TRBD2 (5 bases). Germline CDR1 is SEHNR and CDR2 is FQNEAQ (reference sequence). V was cut by 5 bases and J by 4 bases, with 18 bases left in between. The CDR3 covers 15 residues. CDR3 DNA sequence: TGTGCCAGCAGCCCCTCTTGGAGGATAGGATACGAGCAGTACTTC. Residues: CASSPSWRIGYEQYF.

This sequence joins TRBV24-1 and TRBJ1-2, with D perhaps matching TRBD1 (5 bases). CDR1 and CDR2 (germline): KGHDR, SFDVKD. V was trimmed by 6 bases and J by 8 bases, leaving 15 bases between them. This CDR3 is 13 amino acids long. The CDR3: CATSPSGTRGYTF. Here the CDR3 DNA reads TGTGCCACCAGTCCATCCGGGACTAGGGGCTACACCTTC.

This rearrangement joins TRBV13 to TRBJ1-4, with TRBD1 matching 8 bases. The V gene's germline CDR1 is PRHDT and CDR2 FYEKMQ (reference sequence). The V gene end was trimmed by 5 bases and the J gene end by 7 bases; junction bases not matched to a gene: 9. The CDR3 runs to 15 residues. This chain's CDR3 is CASSLLGQGIEKLFF. In DNA, the CDR3 is TGTGCCAGCAGCCTACTCGGACAGGGAATTGAAAAACTGTTTTTT.

The chain couples TRBV5-1 to TRBJ2-7; 9 nucleotides agree with TRBD1. The CDR3 runs 14 residues. Trimming cost V 4 bases and J 2 bases; bases outside gene matches: 4. In germline, CDR1 is SGHRS, CDR2 YFSETQ. The CDR3 coding sequence is TGCGCCAGCAGCCTACAGGGGGCCCCCTACGAGCAGTACTTC. Protein sequence: CASSLQGAPYEQYF.

The chain couples TRBV6-5 to TRBJ1-2; D uncertain. CDR3 length equals 13 residues. V lost 6 bases, J lost 7 bases, and 15 bases lay in between. Germline loops: CDR1 MNHEY, CDR2 SVGAGI. CDR3 bases: TGTGCCAGCAGCCAGGTTTTTAAGCCTGGCTACACCTTC. Residues: CASSQVFKPGYTF.

At least ten counts were recorded for this clone. The gene calls are TRBV19 and TRBJ1-2; TRBD1 is a possible D gene (6 bases). The V and J ends lost 5 bases and 4 bases respectively, with 11 bases between them. This CDR3 has 13 amino acids. CDR1 and CDR2 from the germline V gene are LNHDA and SQIVND (reference sequence). In nucleotides, the CDR3 is TGTGCCAGTAGTCTAAGGACAGCCTATGGCTACACCTTC. It codes for CASSLRTAYGYTF.

The V gene is TRBV6-5, the J gene TRBJ1-5, with D perhaps matching TRBD1 (5 bases). Trimming left V 7 bases short and J 2 bases short, with 9 bases between. Germline CDR1 is MNHEY and CDR2 is SVGAGI. CDR3 length: 13 residues. The CDR3 DNA follows: TGTGCCAGCACCTGGGGCCGCAATCAGCCCCAGCATTTT. Its protein product is CASTWGRNQPQHF.

The rearrangement joins TRBV19 to TRBJ2-7, with 8 bases lining up with TRBD2. The germline V gene has CDR1 LNHDA and CDR2 SQIVND (reference sequence). V shed 10 bases and J 0 bases; nucleotides not matched to a gene: 11. The CDR3 extends over 15 amino acids. The CDR3 is CATSRSGGHSYEQYF. The CDR3 DNA is TGTGCCACCAGCAGGAGCGGGGGCCACTCCTACGAGCAGTACTTC.

The gene calls are TRBV19 and TRBJ2-7; 9 nucleotides line up with TRBD1. The CDR3 is made up of 15 amino acids. Germline V gives CDR1 LNHDA, CDR2 SQIVND (reference sequence). V lost 6 bases, J lost 4 bases, and 10 bases stayed unmatched. CDR3 in amino acids: CASSTLGTGLYEQYF. In DNA, the CDR3 is TGTGCCAGTAGCACCTTGGGGACAGGGCTGTACGAGCAGTACTTC. Supplemented by reference TRBV19 and TRBJ2-7, the full variable domain reads DGGITQSPKYLFRKEGQNVTLSCEQNLNHDAMYWYRQDPGQGLRLIYYSQIVNDFQKGDIAEGYSVSREKKESFPLTVTSAQKNPTAFYLCASSTLGTGLYEQYFGPGTRLTVT.